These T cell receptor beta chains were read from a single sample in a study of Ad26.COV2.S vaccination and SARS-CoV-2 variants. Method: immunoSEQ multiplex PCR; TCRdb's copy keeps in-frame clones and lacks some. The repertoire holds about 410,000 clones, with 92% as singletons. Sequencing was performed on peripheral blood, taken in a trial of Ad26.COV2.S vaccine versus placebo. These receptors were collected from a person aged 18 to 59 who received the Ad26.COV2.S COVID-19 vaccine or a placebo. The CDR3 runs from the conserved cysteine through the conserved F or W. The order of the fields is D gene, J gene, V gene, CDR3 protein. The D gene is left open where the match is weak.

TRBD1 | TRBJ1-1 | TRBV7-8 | CASSLEDGTGGLKAFF
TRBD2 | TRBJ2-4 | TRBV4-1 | CASSQGPLQRGGQGRNIQYF
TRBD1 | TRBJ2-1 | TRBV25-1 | CASSGTGFDEQFF
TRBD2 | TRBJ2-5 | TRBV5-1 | CASSLSPSGGETQYF
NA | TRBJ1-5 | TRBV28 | CASIRGFNQPQHF
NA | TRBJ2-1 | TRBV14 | CASSQEYGRGPYFYNEQFF
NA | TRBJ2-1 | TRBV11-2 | CASSLDRSRYNEQFF
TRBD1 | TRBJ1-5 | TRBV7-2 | CASSPGTGGQPQHF
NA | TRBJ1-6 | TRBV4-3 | CASSRADTFNSPLHF
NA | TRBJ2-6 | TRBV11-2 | CASSFSNSGANVLTF
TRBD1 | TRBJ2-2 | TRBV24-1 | CATSVGTGVTGELFF
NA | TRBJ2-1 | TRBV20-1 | CSASPRTQTNEQFF
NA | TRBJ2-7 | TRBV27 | CASGYEQYF
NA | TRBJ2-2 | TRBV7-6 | CASSLRGLPNTGELFF
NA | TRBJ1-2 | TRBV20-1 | CSAFGGGGYTF
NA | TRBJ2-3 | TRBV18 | CASSPIRADTQYF
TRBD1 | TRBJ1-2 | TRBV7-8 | CASSLRTGDGYTF
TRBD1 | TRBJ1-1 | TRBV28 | CASSLEGAPTEAFF
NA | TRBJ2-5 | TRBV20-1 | CSASKTVQETQYF
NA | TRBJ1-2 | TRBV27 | CASSLTTGYGYTF
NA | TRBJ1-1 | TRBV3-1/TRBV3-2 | CASSQGGSSLNTEAFF
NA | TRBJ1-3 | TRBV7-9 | CASSYVLSRKGDGNTIYF
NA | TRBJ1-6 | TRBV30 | CAWSNGVGSPLHF
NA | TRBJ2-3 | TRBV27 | CASSSVTDTQYF
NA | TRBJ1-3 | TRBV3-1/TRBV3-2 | CASSQKTGKSSGNTIYF
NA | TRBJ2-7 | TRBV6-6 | CASSYSLYEQYF
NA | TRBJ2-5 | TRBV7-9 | CASSPLAAAQETQYF
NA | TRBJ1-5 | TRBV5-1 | CASSLVKAGDHPQHF
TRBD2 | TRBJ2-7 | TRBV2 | CASSVGLAGFSYEQYF
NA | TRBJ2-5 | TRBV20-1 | CSASLRETQYF
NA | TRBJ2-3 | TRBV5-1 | CASTRGGTQDTQYF
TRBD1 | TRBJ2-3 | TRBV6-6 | CASRMSTGGTDTQYF
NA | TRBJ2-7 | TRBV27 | CASSSHDPRQLPTYEQYF
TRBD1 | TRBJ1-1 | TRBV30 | CAWGGRTGVFAEAFF
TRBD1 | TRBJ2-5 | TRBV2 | CASTGGRETQYF
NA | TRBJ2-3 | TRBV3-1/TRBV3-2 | CASSQAGTGKSTQYF
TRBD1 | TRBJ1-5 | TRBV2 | CASNYRGNQPQHF
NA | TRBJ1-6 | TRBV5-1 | CASSADGSNSPLHF
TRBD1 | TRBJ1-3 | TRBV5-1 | CASSIAGTGGNTIYF
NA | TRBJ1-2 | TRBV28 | CATQILTANYGYTF
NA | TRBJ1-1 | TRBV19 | CASRPQGPENTEAFF
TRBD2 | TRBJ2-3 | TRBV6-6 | CASSYSGGGTDTQYF
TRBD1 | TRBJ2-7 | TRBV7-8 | CASSLFFFGTGITEQYF
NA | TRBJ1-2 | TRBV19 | CASKTGRGLNGYTF
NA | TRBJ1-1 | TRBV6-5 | CASSYLTEAFF
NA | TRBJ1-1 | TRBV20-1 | CSAYTTEAFF
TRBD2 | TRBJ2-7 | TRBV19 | CASSSSGGSYEQYF
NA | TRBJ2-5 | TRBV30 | CAWNDVETQYF
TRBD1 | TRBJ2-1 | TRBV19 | CASSRWDRASYNEQFF
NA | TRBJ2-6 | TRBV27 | CASSLLGGGGFGANVLTF
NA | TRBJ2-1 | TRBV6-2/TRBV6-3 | CASSAGDEQFF
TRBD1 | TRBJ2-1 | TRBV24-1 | CATSDFPGQGAGGDEQFF